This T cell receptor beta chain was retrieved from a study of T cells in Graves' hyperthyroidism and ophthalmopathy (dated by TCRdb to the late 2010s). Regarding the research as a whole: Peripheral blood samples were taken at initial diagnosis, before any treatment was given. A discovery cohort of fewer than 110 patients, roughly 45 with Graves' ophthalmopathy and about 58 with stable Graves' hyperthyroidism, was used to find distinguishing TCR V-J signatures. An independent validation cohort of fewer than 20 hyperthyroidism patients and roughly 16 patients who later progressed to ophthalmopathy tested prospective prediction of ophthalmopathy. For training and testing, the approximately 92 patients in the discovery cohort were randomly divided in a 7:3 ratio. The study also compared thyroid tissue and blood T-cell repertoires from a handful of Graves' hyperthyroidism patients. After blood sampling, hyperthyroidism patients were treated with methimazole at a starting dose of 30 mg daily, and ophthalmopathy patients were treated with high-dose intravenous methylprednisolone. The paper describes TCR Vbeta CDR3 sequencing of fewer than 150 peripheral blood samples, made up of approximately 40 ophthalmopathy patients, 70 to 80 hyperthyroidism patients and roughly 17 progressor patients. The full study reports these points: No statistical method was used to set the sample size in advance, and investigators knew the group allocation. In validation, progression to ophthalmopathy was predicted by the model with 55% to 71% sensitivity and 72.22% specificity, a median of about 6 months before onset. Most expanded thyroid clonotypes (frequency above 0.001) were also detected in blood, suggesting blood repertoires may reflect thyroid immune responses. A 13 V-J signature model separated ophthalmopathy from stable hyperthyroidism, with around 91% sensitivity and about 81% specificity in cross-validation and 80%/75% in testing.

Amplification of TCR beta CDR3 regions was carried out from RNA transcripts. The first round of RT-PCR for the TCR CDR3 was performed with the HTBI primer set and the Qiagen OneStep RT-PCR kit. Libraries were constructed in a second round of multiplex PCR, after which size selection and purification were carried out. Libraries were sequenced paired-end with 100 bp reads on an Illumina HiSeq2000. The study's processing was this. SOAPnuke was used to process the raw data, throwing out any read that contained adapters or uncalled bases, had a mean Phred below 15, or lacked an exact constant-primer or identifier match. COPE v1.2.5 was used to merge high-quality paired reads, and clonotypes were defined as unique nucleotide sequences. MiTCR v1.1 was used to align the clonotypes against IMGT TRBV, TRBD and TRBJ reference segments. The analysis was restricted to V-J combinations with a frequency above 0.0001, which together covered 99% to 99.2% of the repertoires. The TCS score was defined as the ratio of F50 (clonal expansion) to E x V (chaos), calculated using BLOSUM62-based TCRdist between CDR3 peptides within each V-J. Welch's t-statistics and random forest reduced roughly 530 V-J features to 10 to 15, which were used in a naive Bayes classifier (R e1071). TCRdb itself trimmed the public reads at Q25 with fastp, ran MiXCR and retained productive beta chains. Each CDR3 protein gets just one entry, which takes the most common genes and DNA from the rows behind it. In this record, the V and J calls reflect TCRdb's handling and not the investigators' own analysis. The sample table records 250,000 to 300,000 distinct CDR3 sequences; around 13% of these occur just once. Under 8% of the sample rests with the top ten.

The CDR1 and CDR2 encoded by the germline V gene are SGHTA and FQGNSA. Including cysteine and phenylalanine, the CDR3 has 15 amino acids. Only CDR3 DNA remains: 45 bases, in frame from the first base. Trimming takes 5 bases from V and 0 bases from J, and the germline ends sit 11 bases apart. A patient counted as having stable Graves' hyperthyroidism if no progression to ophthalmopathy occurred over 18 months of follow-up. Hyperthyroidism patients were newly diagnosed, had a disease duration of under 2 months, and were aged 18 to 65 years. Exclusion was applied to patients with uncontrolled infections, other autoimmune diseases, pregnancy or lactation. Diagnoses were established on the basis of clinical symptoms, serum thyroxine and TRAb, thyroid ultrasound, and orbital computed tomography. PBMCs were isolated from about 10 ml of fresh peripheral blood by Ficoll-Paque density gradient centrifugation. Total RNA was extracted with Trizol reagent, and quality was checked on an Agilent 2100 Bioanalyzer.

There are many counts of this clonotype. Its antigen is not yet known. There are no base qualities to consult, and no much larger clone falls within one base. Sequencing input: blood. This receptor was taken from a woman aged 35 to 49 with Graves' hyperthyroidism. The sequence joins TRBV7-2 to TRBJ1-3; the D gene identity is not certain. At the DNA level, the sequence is TGTGCCAGCAGCACCTCGTCCAGCTCTGGAAACACCATATATTTT. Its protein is CASSTSSSSGNTIYF.